This TCR beta chain derives from a study of memory CD4+ T cells and cytomegalovirus serostatus. Study-level background: This sample comes from healthy Belgian adults, about nine CMV seropositive, some 22 seronegative.

General observations from the study: Of 164 reported CMV TCRbeta sequences, 65 to 85 were found in memory CD4+ repertoires.

Some clones are missing from TCRdb's copy, which holds only in-frame ones; the method was immunoSEQ multiplex PCR. There are about 48,000 clones in the sample; about 77% occur only once, and approximately 0.78% lies in the top ten. With respect to this clone: Its antigen is still unknown.

V lost 3 bases and J 4 bases, leaving 16 bases between the germline ends. CDR3 length: 15 amino acids. Per germline, CDR1 SGDLS and CDR2 YYNGEE. Single viable CD3+CD4+CD8-CD45RO+ cells were sorted as the memory CD4+ T cells. Serum IgG to CMV pp150, pp28, p38 and p52 defined serostatus. After thawing, CD4+ T cells were positively selected. J is TRBJ1-2 and V is TRBV9; D possibly corresponds to TRBD1 (6 bases). This clonotype originated in an adult in good health and CMV-seronegative. The specimen was memory CD4+ T cells from blood. The CDR3 spells CASSATLGGAYGYTF. The CDR3 DNA reads as TGTGCCAGCAGCGCTACCCTGGGGGGGGCCTATGGCTACACCTTC. Filled out from reference TRBV9 and TRBJ1-2, the complete variable domain reads DSGVTQTPKHLITATGQRVTLRCSPRSGDLSVYWYQQSLDQGLQFLIQYYNGEERAKGNILERFSAQQFPDLHSELNLSSLELGDSALYFCASSATLGGAYGYTFGSGTRLTVV.